This record covers a single T cell receptor beta chain. Trimming took 5 bases from V and 6 from J; bases not matched to a gene: 5. This CDR3 spans 14 amino acids. CDR1 SEHNR and CDR2 FQNEAQ come from the germline V gene (reference sequence). These data belong to a study of T cells in Graves' hyperthyroidism and ophthalmopathy. Researchers amplified the TCR beta CDR3 regions from RNA transcripts. The HTBI set primed first-round TCR CDR3 RT-PCR. TCRdb re-called the multiplex PCR reads through MiXCR, storing one row per CDR3 protein. The repertoire includes more than 300,000 distinct CDR3 sequences, about a sixth of them detected once, and approximately 33% sits in the top ten.

The sequenced sample consisted of blood. The V gene is TRBV7-9, the J gene TRBJ1-4; TRBD1 matches at 8 bases. This sequence was found in a woman aged 30 to 39 with Graves' hyperthyroidism that later progressed to Graves' ophthalmopathy. The CDR3 is CASSHPTGDEKLFF. For the CDR3, the DNA is TGTGCCAGCAGCCATCCGACAGGGGATGAAAAACTGTTTTTT. The complete variable domain, with remaining parts taken from reference TRBV7-9 and TRBJ1-4, reads DTGVSQNPRHKITKRGQNVTFRCDPISEHNRLYWYRQTLGQGPEFLTYFQNEAQLEKSRLLSDRFSAERPKGSFSTLEIQRTEQGDSAMYLCASSHPTGDEKLFFGSGTQLSVL.